These 16 T cell receptor beta chains originate from one sample sequenced in a study of T cell responses to AZD1222 COVID-19 vaccine (dated by TCRdb to the early 2020s). The meaning of the sample's time point label: baseline before first vaccination. Library method: the immunoSEQ multiplex PCR assay. This is the immuneACCESS table as TCRdb keeps it, with only in-frame sequences that have V and J called. A part of the clones is gone; compared with another copy, unresolved V genes explain less than half, and the rest is unexplained. The sample contains about 35,000 clones, 86% of them found a single time. The top ten hold approximately 6.8% of the sample. The starting material was peripheral blood, obtained on day 0 of AZD1222 vaccination. These receptors were obtained from an adult in good health.

The chain carries TRBV11-1 and TRBJ1-4; 9 bases align to TRBD1. Losses at the gene ends were 1 base for V and 6 bases for J; bases not matched to a gene: 6. The CDR3 extends over 16 amino acids. The germline V gene has CDR1 SGHAT and CDR2 FQDESV (reference sequence). CDR3 DNA sequence: TGTGCCAGCAGCTTAGGGCCGGGACAGGGCGATGAAAAACTGTTTTTT. Translating it yields CASSLGPGQGDEKLFF.

This rearrangement joins TRBV4-2 to TRBJ1-2; D gene ambiguous. The CDR3 is 15 amino acids. Germline CDR1 reads LGHNA; CDR2 reads YNFKEQ. Trimming pared 1 base from V and 3 bases from J, leaving 12 bases between. CDR3 loop: CASSQVSRRDYGYTF. CDR3 sequence (DNA): TGTGCCAGCAGCCAAGTATCGCGGAGGGACTATGGCTACACCTTC.

The V gene is TRBV6-1, the J gene TRBJ2-7, with 14 bases identical to TRBD2. The CDR3 extends over 16 amino acids. Germline CDR1 reads MNHNS; CDR2 reads SASEGT. J was trimmed by 3 bases and V by 4 bases; bases with no gene match: 5. The CDR3 coding sequence is TGTGCCAGCAGTGGGACTAGCGGGGGGCCTTTCTACGAGCAGTACTTC. Translated: CASSGTSGGPFYEQYF.

The chain has TRBV2 and TRBJ2-1; the match to TRBD1 covers 8 bases. CDR1 and CDR2 (germline): SNHLY, FYNNEI. This CDR3 has 15 residues. Trimming removed 3 bases from V and 0 bases from J; junction bases left unmatched: 1. CDR3 coding DNA: TGTGCCAGCAGTGAGGGGACAGGCTCCTACAATGAGCAGTTCTTC. Amino acids: CASSEGTGSYNEQFF.

This clone was found once. J is TRBJ1-5 and V is TRBV10-3; tentatively, D is TRBD1 (6 bases). CDR3 size: 13 residues. Looked up from germline, CDR1 is ENHRY and CDR2 is SYGVKD. Trimming removed 3 bases from V and 6 bases from J, with 9 bases in between. The CDR3 protein is CAISDTQGQPQHF. CDR3 in DNA: TGTGCCATCAGTGACACACAGGGTCAGCCCCAGCATTTT.

The chain employs TRBV5-4 and TRBJ1-5; unclear D gene. Germline assignment: CDR1 SGHNT and CDR2 YYREEE (reference sequence). This CDR3 is built from 13 residues. Trimming took off 4 bases at V and 7 bases at J, with 12 bases between the two ends. This CDR3 is CASSPHVGQPQHF. The DNA for the CDR3 is TGTGCCAGCAGCCCTCACGTGGGGCAGCCCCAGCATTTT.

CDR3 sequence reads: CASSFGQGIEKLFF. As DNA, the CDR3 is TGCGCCAGCAGCTTTGGTCAGGGAATTGAAAAACTGTTTTTT. The gene calls are TRBV5-1 and TRBJ1-4, with a tentative D call TRBD1 (5 bases). Trimming took off 2 bases at V and 7 bases at J, with 12 bases between the two ends. The CDR3 totals 14 residues. Per the germline V gene, CDR1 is SGHRS and CDR2 is YFSETQ.

The chain recombines TRBV28 with TRBJ1-2; D not resolved. The V gene's germline CDR1 is MDHEN and CDR2 SYDVKM. The CDR3 length is 13 residues. Trimming shortened V by 5 bases and J by 6 bases, and 13 bases separated the two germline ends. CDR3 nucleotide sequence: TGTGCCAGCAGTCCTGGGGATATGAATGGCTACACCTTC. Translated, it gives CASSPGDMNGYTF.

The chain combines TRBV6-6 with TRBJ2-7, with 7 bases fitting TRBD2. The CDR3 is made up of 13 amino acids. V trimming: 2 bases; J trimming: 5 bases; junction bases outside the gene matches: 3. CDR1 is MNHNY and CDR2 is SVGAGI in the germline V gene (reference sequence). CDR3 DNA sequence: TGTGCCAGCAGTTACGGGACTATTGACGAGCAGTACTTC. It translates to CASSYGTIDEQYF.

V is TRBV20-1 and J is TRBJ1-2, with D unclear. This CDR3 has 10 residues. Germline V CDR1 and CDR2: DFQATT, SNEGSKA (reference sequence). CDR3 nucleotide sequence: TGCACCGCGAGGTACTATGGCTACACCTTC. Amino acids: CTARYYGYTF.

The chain couples TRBV5-1 to TRBJ2-2; D perhaps matches TRBD2 (6 bases). V shed 4 bases and J shed 1 base, with 11 bases lying between them. This CDR3 spans 15 amino acids. Germline V lookup: CDR1 SGHRS, CDR2 YFSETQ. The CDR3 region is CASSPRRGNTGELFF. For the CDR3, the DNA is TGCGCCAGCAGCCCCAGGAGGGGGAACACCGGGGAGCTGTTTTTT.

This chain uses TRBV7-9 with TRBJ2-3; D might be TRBD1 (6 bases). V lost 3 bases to trimming and J lost 3 bases, with 16 bases between them. The CDR3 sequence is 16 residues long. The V gene's germline CDR1 is SEHNR and CDR2 FQNEAQ (reference sequence). CDR3 nucleotide sequence: TGTGCCAGCAGCTTTAACAGGGATGCTCGAACAGATACGCAGTATTTT. This gives the protein CASSFNRDARTDTQYF.

V gene TRBV5-1 combines with J gene TRBJ2-3; the match to TRBD2 covers 12 bases. CDR3 length: 17 amino acids. V lost 2 bases, J lost 3 bases, and 7 bases stayed unmatched. Germline CDR1 is SGHRS and CDR2 is YFSETQ. The CDR3 reads CASSFASGGAGTDTQYF. CDR3 bases: TGCGCCAGCAGCTTTGCTAGCGGGGGGGCCGGGACAGATACGCAGTATTTT.

This chain links TRBV6-5 with TRBJ2-7; 9 bases are a match to TRBD2. CDR1 is MNHEY, CDR2 SVGAGI, per germline. The CDR3 totals 15 residues. With 0 bases clipped from V and 0 bases from J, the junction kept 0 bases outside the gene matches. In DNA form, the CDR3 reads TGTGCCAGCAGTTACTCTAGCGGGAGCTCCTACGAGCAGTACTTC. It specifies CASSYSSGSSYEQYF.

This chain joins TRBV15 and TRBJ1-5; weak D call: TRBD1 (5 bases). Trimming shortened V by 0 bases and J by 4 bases, and 13 bases separated the two germline ends. The V gene's germline CDR1 is LNHNV and CDR2 YYDKDF (reference sequence). There are 16 residues in the CDR3. DNA for the CDR3: TGTGCCACCAGCAGAGATCAGGGACGGTTAAATCAGCCCCAGCATTTT. Protein: CATSRDQGRLNQPQHF.

V is TRBV7-9 and J is TRBJ2-1, with D uncertain. The V end was cut by 1 base, the J end by 0 bases, with 7 bases between. The CDR3 consists of 15 residues. Germline V gene lookup returns CDR1 SEHNR and CDR2 FQNEAQ (reference sequence). The CDR3 spells CASSLGVTSYNEQFF. The DNA of the CDR3 is TGTGCCAGCAGCTTAGGGGTCACCTCCTACAATGAGCAGTTCTTC.